The 26 T cell receptor beta chains below come from one sample, sequenced in a study of beta chain features in type 1 diabetes. Broader study findings: Across all four CD4+ subsets, people with type 1 diabetes showed modestly shorter TCRB CDR3s.

Antigen specificity for these receptors is unknown. Expressed TCRB transcripts were sequenced because the entire RNA isolate underwent reverse transcription. Clones were sequenced by immunoSEQ multiplex PCR, and TCRdb holds only the in-frame ones, with some missing. The profile covers some 170,000 clones, with roughly 65% appearing a single time and around 0.096% taken by the ten largest. The sequencing sample was made of naive CD4+ T cells from blood. Receptors were obtained from a man aged 25 to 45 with type 1 diabetes.

This clone was seen a few times. The chain has TRBV4-3 and TRBJ2-1, with no clear D. Per germline, CDR1 LGHNA and CDR2 YSLEER. The CDR3 runs 17 residues. Trimming removed 1 base from V and 0 bases from J, with 13 bases in between. The CDR3 region is CASSQVPLVTSYNEQFF. CDR3 nucleotides: TGCGCCAGCAGCCAAGTCCCCCTAGTGACCTCCTACAATGAGCAGTTCTTC.

The V gene is TRBV29-1, the J gene TRBJ2-7; no clear D gene. CDR1 and CDR2 (germline): SQVTM, ANQGSEA. This CDR3 spans 13 amino acids. The V end lost 7 bases, the J end lost 0 bases, and 13 bases lay between the germline ends. The CDR3 DNA follows: TGCAGCGCCCAAGGGCCTAACTCCTACGAGCAGTACTTC. Its translation: CSAQGPNSYEQYF.

In this sample, this clone turned up once. The genes are TRBV5-1 and TRBJ2-4; D remains unclear. The CDR3 extends over 14 amino acids. Trimming took off 2 bases at V and 1 base at J, with 7 bases between the two ends. The germline CDR1 and CDR2 sequences are SGHRS and YFSETQ. In DNA, the CDR3 is TGCGCCAGCAGCTTTGGGCCGGCCAAAAACATTCAGTACTTC. Translation gives CASSFGPAKNIQYF.

V usage is TRBV6-5 and J usage is TRBJ2-2; either TRBD1 or TRBD2 may supply D (5 bases each). There are 15 residues in the CDR3. V lost 6 bases, J lost 1 base, and 12 bases lay in between. Germline V gene lookup returns CDR1 MNHEY and CDR2 SVGAGI. CDR3 DNA sequence: TGTGCCAGCAGACCCCCGGGACGGAACACCGGGGAGCTGTTTTTT. Encoded protein: CASRPPGRNTGELFF.

This clone was seen more than once but under ten times. This chain uses TRBV4-3 with TRBJ2-2; D is possibly TRBD1 or TRBD2 (5 bases each). This CDR3 is 14 amino acids long. Germline CDR1 reads LGHNA; CDR2 reads YSLEER. V was shortened by 0 bases and J by 6 bases, with 8 bases between the two germline ends. The CDR3 loop reads CASSQDLGAGELFF. The CDR3 coding sequence is TGCGCCAGCAGCCAAGATTTGGGGGCCGGGGAGCTGTTTTTT.

The V gene is TRBV12-2, the J gene TRBJ2-5; the listed D gene, TRBD2, was not tested against the DNA. TRBV12-2 is a recognized pseudogene. The CDR3 is made up of 15 amino acids. The CDR3 nucleotides read TGTGCAAGTCGCTTAGAGGGACGGAGGGCGGAGACCCAGTACTTC. Its protein product is CASRLEGRRAETQYF.

This clone was seen more than once but under ten times. V gene TRBV30 combines with J gene TRBJ1-3; D uncertain. CDR1 and CDR2 from the germline V gene are GTSNPN and SVGIG (reference sequence). The CDR3 has 14 residues. V was trimmed by 0 bases and J by 3 bases, leaving 9 bases between them. As DNA, the CDR3 is TGTGCCTGGAGTGTACAATTCAGTGGAAACACCATATATTTT. It codes for CAWSVQFSGNTIYF.

This clone was seen a few times. V usage is TRBV29-1 and J usage is TRBJ2-4; 9 positions match TRBD1. The CDR3 has 19 amino acids. Trimming cost V 0 bases and J 1 base; bases outside gene matches: 13. Germline CDR1 is SQVTM and CDR2 is ANQGSEA. The CDR3 is CSVEERRGQGRFAKNIQYF. As DNA, the CDR3 is TGCAGCGTTGAAGAGCGTCGCGGACAGGGGAGGTTCGCCAAAAACATTCAGTACTTC.

Only one count was recorded for this clone. The rearrangement joins TRBV18 to TRBJ1-5; D call uncertain. V was cut by 2 bases and J by 5 bases, with 4 bases left in between. The CDR3 runs to 12 residues. Germline V lookup: CDR1 KGHSH, CDR2 LQKENI. CDR3 nucleotides: TGTGCCAGCTCACCAGGGGATCAGCCCCAGCATTTT. Its translation is CASSPGDQPQHF.

The table lists this clone with a few counts. The rearrangement links TRBV15 to TRBJ2-3; D possibly matches TRBD1 or TRBD2 (5 bases each). Germline V CDR1 and CDR2: LNHNV, YYDKDF (reference sequence). There are 16 residues in the CDR3. V was clipped by 0 bases and J by 2 bases, with 12 bases between them. Here the CDR3 DNA reads TGTGCCACCAGCAGAGATCGGGGCGGCAACACAGATACGCAGTATTTT. It yields the protein CATSRDRGGNTDTQYF. Complete variable domain (other parts from reference TRBV15 and TRBJ2-3): DAMVIQNPRYQVTQFGKPVTLSCSQTLNHNVMYWYQQKSSQAPKLLFHYYDKDFNNEADTPDNFQSRRPNTSFCFLDIRSPGLGDTAMYLCATSRDRGGNTDTQYFGPGTRLTVL.

The chain employs TRBV4-3 and TRBJ1-6; unclear D gene. The V end lost 1 base, the J end lost 9 bases, and 19 bases lay between the germline ends. The V gene's germline CDR1 is LGHNA and CDR2 YSLEER. This CDR3 is 17 amino acids long. The CDR3 protein is CASSQAQSRERGSPLHF. The DNA of the CDR3 is TGCGCCAGCAGCCAAGCCCAGTCGAGGGAACGGGGTTCACCCCTCCACTTT.

J is TRBJ2-5 and V is TRBV28; TRBD2 is a possible D gene (5 bases). The ends were cut back, 3 bases at V and 3 bases at J, with 11 bases in the middle. The V gene's germline CDR1 is MDHEN and CDR2 SYDVKM. CDR3 size: 14 residues. CDR3 sequence: CASSFSGVKETQYF. DNA of the CDR3: TGTGCCAGCAGTTTTTCCGGGGTGAAAGAGACCCAGTACTTC.

The chain carries TRBV18 and TRBJ2-1, with no clear D. Trimming left V 0 bases short and J 4 bases short, with 4 bases between. Germline CDR1 KGHSH, CDR2 LQKENI. The CDR3 loop spans 13 amino acids. The CDR3 nucleotides are TGTGCCAGCTCACCACCGGGGTACAATGAGCAGTTCTTC. Protein: CASSPPGYNEQFF.

This CDR3 is CASSQDLLFGGNTQYF. The CDR3 DNA is TGTGCCAGCAGCCAAGATCTCTTGTTCGGGGGAAATACGCAGTATTTT. The rearrangement links TRBV14 to TRBJ2-3; a weak D match, TRBD2 (6 bases). This CDR3 has 16 amino acids. Germline V gene lookup returns CDR1 SGHDN and CDR2 FVKESK. The ends were cut back, 0 bases at V and 7 bases at J, with 17 bases in the middle.

This clone turned up a few times. The DNA for the CDR3 is TGTGCCACCAGCAGATTAGGACTAGCGGGGGGGCCAGATACGCAGTATTTT. This codes for CATSRLGLAGGPDTQYF. The V gene is TRBV15, the J gene TRBJ2-3; 15 bases align to TRBD2. Trimming removed 2 bases from V and 4 bases from J; junction bases left unmatched: 4. CDR3 size: 17 residues. Germline V CDR1 and CDR2: LNHNV, YYDKDF (reference sequence).

The J gene is TRBJ1-6, the V gene TRBV11-2, with 8 bases identical to TRBD1. CDR3 size: 15 residues. V dropped 6 bases and J dropped 11; count of bases not matched to a gene: 12. Germline V gene sequence: CDR1 SGHAT, CDR2 FQNNGV. As DNA, the CDR3 is TGTGCCAGCAGTGATACCGGGACAGGTTCTCCACCCCTCCACTTT. It yields the protein CASSDTGTGSPPLHF.

This clone was counted a few times. The CDR3 spells CASSVKGVNEQFF. As DNA, the CDR3 is TGTGCCAGCAGCGTGAAGGGCGTCAATGAGCAGTTCTTC. The chain uses TRBV9 and TRBJ2-1; no clear D gene. This CDR3 is 13 amino acids long. V was cut by 2 bases and J by 6 bases, with 9 bases left in between. Germline CDR1 reads SGDLS; CDR2 reads YYNGEE.

This clone was recorded only once. The chain links TRBV6-6 to TRBJ2-7; D gene uncertain. The CDR3 runs to 12 residues. Germline V gives CDR1 MNHNY, CDR2 SVGAGI (reference sequence). V lost 6 bases and J lost 7, with 13 bases in between. The CDR3 DNA follows: TGTGCCAGCAGCACCTCCCCACTGGAGCAGTACTTC. Translating gives CASSTSPLEQYF.

The J gene is TRBJ2-1, the V gene TRBV9, with D unclear. This CDR3 comprises 15 residues. Germline assignment: CDR1 SGDLS and CDR2 YYNGEE. Trimming shortened V by 0 bases and J by 0 bases, and 7 bases separated the two germline ends. DNA of the CDR3: TGTGCCAGCAGCGTAGAAGGCCTCTCCTACAATGAGCAGTTCTTC. Encoded protein: CASSVEGLSYNEQFF.

This clone was detected a few times. This chain connects TRBV29-1 to TRBJ2-5, with D hard to call. V lost 5 bases to trimming and J lost 6 bases, with 25 bases between them. Germline CDR1 and CDR2: SQVTM and ANQGSEA. The CDR3 runs to 16 residues. DNA for the CDR3: TGCAGCGTTAAAAGAGGAAAGGCTGGTACAAGCCAGACCCAGTACTTC. This sequence encodes CSVKRGKAGTSQTQYF.

This clone was seen a few times. The V gene is TRBV5-1, the J gene TRBJ2-1; TRBD1 aligns across 7 bases. Unmatched junction bases numbered 6, after V lost 2 bases and J lost 4 bases. Germline V gene sequence: CDR1 SGHRS, CDR2 YFSETQ. The CDR3 covers 15 residues. The CDR3 region has the DNA TGCGCCAGCAGCTTTGACGGACAGGAATACAATGAGCAGTTCTTC. Its protein product is CASSFDGQEYNEQFF.

A few counts support this clone. The chain is built from TRBV7-2 and TRBJ2-2; maybe TRBD1 (6 bases). The V gene's germline CDR1 is SGHTA and CDR2 FQGNSA. Deletions cut 1 base from V and 7 bases from J, with 7 bases between. CDR3 length: 13 residues. CDR3 in amino acids: CASSLVTGGELFF. Written as DNA, the CDR3 is TGTGCCAGCAGCTTAGTGACAGGCGGGGAGCTGTTTTTT. The full variable domain, its missing parts supplied by reference TRBV7-2 and TRBJ2-2, is GAGVSQSPSNKVTEKGKDVELRCDPISGHTALYWYRQSLGQGLEFLIYFQGNSAPDKSGLPSDRFSAERTGGSVSTLTIQRTQQEDSAVYLCASSLVTGGELFFGEGSRLTVL.

This chain connects TRBV29-1 to TRBJ2-7; possibly TRBD1 for D (5 bases). The V end was cut by 4 bases, the J end by 0 bases, with 13 bases between. This CDR3 contains 14 residues. Germline lookup yields CDR1 SQVTM and CDR2 ANQGSEA. In DNA, the CDR3 is TGCAGCGTTGGGGAACAGGAGAGCTCCTACGAGCAGTACTTC. Its protein product is CSVGEQESSYEQYF.

The CDR3 DNA is TGTGCCAGCAGACCAAACGACAGGGGTACGGAGCAGTACTTC. It translates to CASRPNDRGTEQYF. The rearrangement joins TRBV7-9 to TRBJ2-7; 8 bases fit TRBD1. Germline CDR1 and CDR2: SEHNR and FQNEAQ (reference sequence). The J segment lost 7 bases and the V segment lost 6 bases, leaving 11 bases of the junction unmatched. The CDR3 length is 14 residues.

This clone was seen a few times. This sequence joins TRBV7-2 and TRBJ2-4, with D hard to call. Germline-derived CDR1 and CDR2 are SGHTA and FQGNSA. The ends were cut back, 5 bases at V and 0 bases at J, with 11 bases in the middle. The CDR3 is 15 residues long. The CDR3: CASSPMGSAKNIQYF. In nucleotides, the CDR3 is TGTGCCAGCAGCCCTATGGGGTCAGCCAAAAACATTCAGTACTTC. Together with reference TRBV7-2 and TRBJ2-4, the CDR3 gives the full variable domain: GAGVSQSPSNKVTEKGKDVELRCDPISGHTALYWYRQSLGQGLEFLIYFQGNSAPDKSGLPSDRFSAERTGGSVSTLTIQRTQQEDSAVYLCASSPMGSAKNIQYFGAGTRLSVL.

The chain's CDR3 is CSVTGIRGGGETQYF. As DNA, the CDR3 is TGCAGCGTCACAGGGATTCGGGGTGGTGGAGAGACCCAGTACTTC. J is TRBJ2-5 and V is TRBV29-1; D is possibly TRBD1 (6 bases). The CDR3 runs to 15 residues. CDR1 and CDR2 (germline): SQVTM, ANQGSEA. The V gene lost 6 bases and the J gene lost 4 bases, with 21 bases spanning the gap.